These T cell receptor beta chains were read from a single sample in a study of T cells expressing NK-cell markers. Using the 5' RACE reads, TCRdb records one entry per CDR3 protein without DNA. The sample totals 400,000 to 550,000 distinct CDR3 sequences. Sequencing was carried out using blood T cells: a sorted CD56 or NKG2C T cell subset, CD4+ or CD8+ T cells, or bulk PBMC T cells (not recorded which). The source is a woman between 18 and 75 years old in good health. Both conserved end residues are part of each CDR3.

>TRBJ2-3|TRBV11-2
CASSFSSDTQYF
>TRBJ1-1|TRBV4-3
CASSQEPGFTEAFF
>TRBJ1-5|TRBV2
CASSEDGQNNQPQHF
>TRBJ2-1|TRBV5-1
CASSPEFSYNEQFF
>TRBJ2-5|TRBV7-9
CASSLTGIPGTQYF
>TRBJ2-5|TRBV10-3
CAISERGVQETQYF
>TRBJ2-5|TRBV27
CASSQNTAGQETQYF
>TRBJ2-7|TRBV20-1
CSARDPPPSSYEQYF
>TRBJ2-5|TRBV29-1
CSVGRYQETQYF
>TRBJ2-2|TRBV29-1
CSVGETGELFF
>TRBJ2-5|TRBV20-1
CSAPTSWGTQYF
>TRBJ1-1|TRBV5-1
CASSFGTGGMNTEAFF
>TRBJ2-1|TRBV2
CASTEREGEQFF
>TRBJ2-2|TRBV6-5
CASTYRGRLAGGSTGELFF
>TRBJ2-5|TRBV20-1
CSASNRGGSVETQYF
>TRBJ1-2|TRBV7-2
CASSSDRGQGYTF
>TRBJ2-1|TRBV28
CASTPRGNEQFF
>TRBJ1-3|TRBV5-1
CASSSLPGNTIYF
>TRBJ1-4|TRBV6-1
CASRGSVVGNEKLFF
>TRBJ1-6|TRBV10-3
CAISESQGLRAPLHF
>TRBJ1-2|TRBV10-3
CAISESGTGLVYGYTF
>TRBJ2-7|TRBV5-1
CASSLEAETYEQYF
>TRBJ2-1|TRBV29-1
CSVEEGPSSYNEQFF
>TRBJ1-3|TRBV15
CATRKGDTTGGNTIYF
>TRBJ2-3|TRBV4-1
CASSPSLASGVVDTQYF
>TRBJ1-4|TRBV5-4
CASGPGQPHEKLFF
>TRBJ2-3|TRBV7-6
CAILTGTDTQYF
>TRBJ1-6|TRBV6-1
CASSDPPGGNNSPLHF
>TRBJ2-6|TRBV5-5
CASSFKGGANVLTF
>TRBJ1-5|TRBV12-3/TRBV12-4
CASRSGGQKPQHF
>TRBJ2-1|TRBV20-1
CSAPSGGIYNEQFF
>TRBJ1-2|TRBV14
CASSQDLRADGYTF
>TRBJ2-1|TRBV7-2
CASSLISGGEQFF
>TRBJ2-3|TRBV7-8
CASSLISLDTQYF
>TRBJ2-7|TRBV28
CASSSGPREHEQYF
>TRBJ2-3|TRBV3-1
CASSQGKDTQYF
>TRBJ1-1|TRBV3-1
CASSHLEVRGFTEAFF
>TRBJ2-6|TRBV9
CASSFGPGESGANVLTF
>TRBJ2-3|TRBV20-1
CSAPLDREADTQYF
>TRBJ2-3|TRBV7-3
CASSFNPTGTRVDTQYF
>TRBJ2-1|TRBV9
CASWDGSSYNEQFF
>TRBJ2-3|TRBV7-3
CASSLKVSPTDTQYF
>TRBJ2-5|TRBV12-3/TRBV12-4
CASNLNGGGETQYF
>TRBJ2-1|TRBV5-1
CASSLAVSLRSSYNEQFF
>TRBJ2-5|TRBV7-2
CASSSDYKETQYF
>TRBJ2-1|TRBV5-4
CASSFGAKQFF
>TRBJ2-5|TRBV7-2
CASSLGLAQETQYF
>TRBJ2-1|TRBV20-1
CSARVAYNEQFF
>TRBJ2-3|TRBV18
CASSPTAAPAADTQYF